These T cell receptor beta chains were read from a single sample in a study of human T cells and chemical hapten exposure. In TCRdb, the RACE reads were re-called with MiXCR into one record per CDR3 protein. The sample yields roughly 40,000 distinct CDR3 sequences, approximately 12% seen once. Sequenced material: whole blood, taken in connection with sensitization to the hapten diphenylcyclopropenone (DPC). The receptors were gathered from a woman aged 40 to 55 with alopecia areata. Some clones in this sample may be carry-over from other donors' samples. The CDR3 runs from the conserved cysteine through the conserved F or W. Fields, in order: clone size, V gene, D gene, J gene, CDR3 protein, CDR3 DNA. A D gene is named only where the DNA matches it firmly. The size entry is marked missing in some rows and otherwise reads once, few, many or a size class.

few	TRBV28	TRBD1	TRBJ1-2	CASSPGTGGRNYGYTF	TGTGCCAGCAGTCCCGGGACAGGGGGTCGGAACTATGGCTACACCTTC
-	TRBV28	-	TRBJ2-5	CASSASGMQETQYF	TGTGCCAGCAGTGCCTCAGGGATGCAAGAGACCCAGTACTTC
many	TRBV10-3	-	TRBJ2-7	CAIRGVYEQYF	TGTGCCATCCGAGGAGTCTACGAGCAGTACTTC
few	TRBV5-1	-	TRBJ2-2	CASSLPGELFF	TGCGCCAGCAGCTTGCCCGGGGAGCTGTTTTTT
-	TRBV5-8	-	TRBJ2-4	CASSSGESIAKNIQYF	TGTGCCAGCAGCTCAGGGGAGTCCATAGCCAAAAACATTCAGTACTTC
-	TRBV3-1	-	TRBJ2-7	CASSQGPYEQYF	TGTGCCAGCAGCCAAGGCCCCTACGAGCAGTACTTC
-	TRBV29-1	TRBD1	TRBJ2-7	CSASHRGPPYEQYF	TGCAGCGCTTCACACAGGGGACCCCCTTACGAGCAGTACTTC
-	TRBV2	TRBD1	TRBJ1-1	CASRLEGQSNTEAFF	TGTGCCAGCAGGCTGGAGGGACAGAGCAACACTGAAGCTTTCTTT
-	TRBV6-2/TRBV6-3	-	TRBJ2-4	CASSRSSYIQYF	TGTGCCAGCAGCCGCTCGAGTTACATTCAGTACTTC
-	TRBV29-1	-	TRBJ1-5	CSAGTGSNNQPQHF	TGCAGCGCCGGGACCGGCTCAAACAATCAGCCCCAGCATTTT
few	TRBV3-1	-	TRBJ1-4	CASSPNRVEKLFF	TGTGCCAGCAGCCCGAACCGCGTTGAAAAACTGTTTTTT
many	TRBV27	-	TRBJ2-5	CASSWGRGETQYF	TGTGCCAGCAGTTGGGGAAGGGGTGAGACCCAGTACTTC
-	TRBV10-3	-	TRBJ2-3	CAISEKRGTDTQYF	TGTGCCATCAGTGAAAAACGGGGCACAGATACGCAGTATTTT
many	TRBV5-1	-	TRBJ1-6	CASSIGPGYNSPLHF	TGCGCCAGCAGCATCGGGCCGGGGTATAATTCACCCCTCCACTTT
few	TRBV10-2	TRBD1	TRBJ1-3	CASSPQGSAGNTIYF	TGCGCCAGCAGTCCACAGGGGTCGGCTGGAAACACCATATATTTT
-	TRBV10-3	TRBD2	TRBJ2-7	CAIRGTSHPYEQYF	TGTGCCATCAGGGGGACTAGCCACCCCTACGAGCAGTACTTC
-	TRBV6-2/TRBV6-3	-	TRBJ2-1	CASSRPLGTSSLLNEQFF	TGTGCCAGCAGCCGACCACTCGGGACAAGCTCCCTCCTCAATGAGCAGTTCTTC
few	TRBV14	-	TRBJ2-3	CASSQGARAPTDTQYF	TGTGCCAGCAGCCAAGGAGCTAGAGCCCCCACAGATACGCAGTATTTT
few	TRBV28	TRBD1	TRBJ1-2	CASSYTPGQGHGYTF	TGTGCCAGCAGTTATACCCCGGGACAGGGGCATGGCTACACCTTC
few	TRBV15	-	TRBJ2-2	CATSRPVGGAGELFF	TGTGCCACCAGCAGGCCGGTTGGCGGGGCCGGGGAGCTGTTTTTT